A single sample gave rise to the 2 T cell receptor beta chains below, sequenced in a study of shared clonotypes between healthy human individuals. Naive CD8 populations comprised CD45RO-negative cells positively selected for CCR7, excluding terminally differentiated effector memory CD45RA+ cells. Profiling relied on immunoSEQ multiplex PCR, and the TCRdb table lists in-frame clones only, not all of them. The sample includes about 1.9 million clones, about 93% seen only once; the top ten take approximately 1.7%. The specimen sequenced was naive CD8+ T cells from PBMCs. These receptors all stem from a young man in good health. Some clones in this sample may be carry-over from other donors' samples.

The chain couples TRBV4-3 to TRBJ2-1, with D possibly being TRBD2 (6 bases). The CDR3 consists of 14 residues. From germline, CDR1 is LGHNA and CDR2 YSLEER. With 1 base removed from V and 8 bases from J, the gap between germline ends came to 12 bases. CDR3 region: CASSQVQREYEQFF. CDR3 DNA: TGCGCCAGCAGCCAAGTGCAACGGGAGTATGAGCAGTTCTTC.

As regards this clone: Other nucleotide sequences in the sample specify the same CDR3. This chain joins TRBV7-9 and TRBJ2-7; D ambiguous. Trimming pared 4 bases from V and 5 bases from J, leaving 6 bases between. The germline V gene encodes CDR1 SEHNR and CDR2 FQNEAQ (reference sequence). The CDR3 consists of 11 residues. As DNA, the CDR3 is TGTGCCAGCAGCTACAAAGACGAGCAGTACTTC. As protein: CASSYKDEQYF.